The source of this T cell receptor beta chain is a study of T-cell reconstitution after alpha-beta-depleted transplantation in children. This clonotype was seen ten or more times. Its antigen is not identified. CDR1 SGHTA and CDR2 FQGTGA come from the germline V gene. Trimming stripped 3 bases from V and 4 bases from J, with 18 bases between. The CDR3 has 16 amino acids. Study-wide results and caveats: Elevated TCRbeta diversity at day 60 was traced, in some patients, to surviving recipient T cells and thymic progenitors. T cells produced anew were the main source of T-cell counts and diversity one year after transplant. Reports say that about two months after transplant, the alpha-beta T cells came out of several hundred graft clones that had expanded.

Unique molecular identifiers were incorporated during preparation of the TCRbeta library. TCRdb recomputed calls from the PCR reads with MiXCR, one row per CDR3 protein. Among 6,500 to 9,000 distinct CDR3 sequences listed, about 30% were seen once. The origin of this receptor is a boy less than two years old who had a stem cell transplant for SCID, so the T cells may come from the graft donor. J is TRBJ2-5 and V is TRBV7-3, with a weak D call TRBD2 (5 bases). Sequencing was performed on peripheral blood, taken 60 days after TCRalphabeta/CD19-depleted stem cell transplant. The CDR3 bases are TGTGCCAGCAGCTTTTCCCCCCCTTGGGCGGGAGAGACCCAGTACTTC. Translation gives CASSFSPPWAGETQYF.